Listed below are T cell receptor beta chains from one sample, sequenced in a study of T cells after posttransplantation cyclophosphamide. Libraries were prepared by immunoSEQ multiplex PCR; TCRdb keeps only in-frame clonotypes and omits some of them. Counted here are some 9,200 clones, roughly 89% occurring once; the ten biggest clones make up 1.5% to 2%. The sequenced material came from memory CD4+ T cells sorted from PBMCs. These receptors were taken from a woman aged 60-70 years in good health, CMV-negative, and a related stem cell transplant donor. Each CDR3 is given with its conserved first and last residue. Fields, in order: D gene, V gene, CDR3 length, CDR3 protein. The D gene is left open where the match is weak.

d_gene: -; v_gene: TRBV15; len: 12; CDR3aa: CATSRDRYGYTF
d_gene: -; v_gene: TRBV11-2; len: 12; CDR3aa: CASSDNLETQYF
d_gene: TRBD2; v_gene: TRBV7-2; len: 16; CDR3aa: CASSLVSASGIYEQYF
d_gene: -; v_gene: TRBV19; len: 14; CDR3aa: CASSIEGAYYGYTF
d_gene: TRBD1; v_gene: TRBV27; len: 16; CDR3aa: CASRATGQGVWQPQHF
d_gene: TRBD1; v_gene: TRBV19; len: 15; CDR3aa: CASSPRTGTGNTIYF
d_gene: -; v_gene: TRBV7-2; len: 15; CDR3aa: CASSERRSSSYEQYF
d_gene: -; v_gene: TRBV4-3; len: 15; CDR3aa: CASSQDPLGTYGYTF
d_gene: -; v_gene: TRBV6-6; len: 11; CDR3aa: CASMGGQGYTF
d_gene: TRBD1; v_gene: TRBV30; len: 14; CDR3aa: CAWSRETGRYEQYF
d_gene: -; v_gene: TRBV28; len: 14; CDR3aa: CASSSSWGGQPQHF
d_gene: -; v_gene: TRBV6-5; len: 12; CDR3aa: CASRTGIYGYTF
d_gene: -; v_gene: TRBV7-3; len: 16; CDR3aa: CASSLRMGGSTDTQYF
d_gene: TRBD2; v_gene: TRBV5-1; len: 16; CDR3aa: CASSLAPSGKWETQYF
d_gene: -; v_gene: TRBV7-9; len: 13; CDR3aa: CASSLAILDEQFF
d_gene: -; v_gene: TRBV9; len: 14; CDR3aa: CASSVLPRGDTQYF
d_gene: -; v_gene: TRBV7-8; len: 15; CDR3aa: CASSPDSSYNSPLHF
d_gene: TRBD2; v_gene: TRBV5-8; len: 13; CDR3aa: CATNWGTRETQYF
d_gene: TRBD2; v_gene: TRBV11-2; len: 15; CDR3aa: CASSPITMSTSRQFF
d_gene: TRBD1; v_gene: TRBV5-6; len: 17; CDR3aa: CASSLRIQGYHNSPLHF
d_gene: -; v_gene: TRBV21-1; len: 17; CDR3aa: CASISSRAGGLGNEQFF
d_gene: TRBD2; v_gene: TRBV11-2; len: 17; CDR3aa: CASSLVRLAGFNNEQFF
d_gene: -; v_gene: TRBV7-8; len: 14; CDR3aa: CASSLPRSHNEQFF
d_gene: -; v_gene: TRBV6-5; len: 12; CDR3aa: CASSSSGRGAFF
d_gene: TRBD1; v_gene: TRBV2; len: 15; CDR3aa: CASRSTGQRNYGYTF
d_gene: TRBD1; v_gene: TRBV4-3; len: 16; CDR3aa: CASSQDRDRVGETQYF
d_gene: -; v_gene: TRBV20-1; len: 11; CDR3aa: CSARVRPGAFF
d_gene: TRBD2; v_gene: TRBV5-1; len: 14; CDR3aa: CASSLGGTTYEQYF
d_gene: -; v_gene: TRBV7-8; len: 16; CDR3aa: CASSLAGRESYGGYTF
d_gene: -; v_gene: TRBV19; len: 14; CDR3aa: CASSSREPTDTQYF
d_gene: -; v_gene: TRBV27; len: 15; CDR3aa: CASRTSMSSYNEQFF
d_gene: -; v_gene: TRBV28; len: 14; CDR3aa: CASRSQGTNYGYTF
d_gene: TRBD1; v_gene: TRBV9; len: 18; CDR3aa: CASSALWNPGQRSYGYTF
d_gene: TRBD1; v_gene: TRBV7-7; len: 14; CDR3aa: CASSFRQGNGELFF
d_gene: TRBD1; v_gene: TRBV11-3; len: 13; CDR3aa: CASSGGQNSPLHF
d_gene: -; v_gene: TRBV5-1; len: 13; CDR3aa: CASSSVGSYEQFF
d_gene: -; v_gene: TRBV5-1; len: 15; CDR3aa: CASSLVGVYTDTQYF
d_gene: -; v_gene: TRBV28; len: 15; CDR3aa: CASSFPSGALTEAFF
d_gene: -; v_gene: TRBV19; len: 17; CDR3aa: CASSPSVLASGANVLTF
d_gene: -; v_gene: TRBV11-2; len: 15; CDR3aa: CASSFSHTRGEKLFF
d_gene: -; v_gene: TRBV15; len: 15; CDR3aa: CATSRDLAGNGEQFF
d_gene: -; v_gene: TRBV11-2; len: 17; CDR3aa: CASSSVVGGAGANVLTF
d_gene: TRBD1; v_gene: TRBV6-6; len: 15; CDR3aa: CASISVWQGAGGYTF
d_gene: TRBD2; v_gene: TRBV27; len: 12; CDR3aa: CASRTSKGEQYF
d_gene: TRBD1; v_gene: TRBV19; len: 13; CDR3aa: CASQRQGYSPLHF
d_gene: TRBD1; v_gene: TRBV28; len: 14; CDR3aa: CASSSRTGGAVQYF
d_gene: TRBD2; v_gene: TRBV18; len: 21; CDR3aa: CASSPLPGTIASGTTSYEQYF
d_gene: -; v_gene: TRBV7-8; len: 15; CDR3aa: CASSPSRGRTGELFF
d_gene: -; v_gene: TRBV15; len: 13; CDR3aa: CATSSPGNTEAFF
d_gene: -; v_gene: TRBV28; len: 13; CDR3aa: CASSLLGRETQYF
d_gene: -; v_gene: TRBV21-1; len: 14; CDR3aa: CASSKKWLNNEQFF
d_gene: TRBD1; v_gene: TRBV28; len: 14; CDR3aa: CAIWTGVWGNEQFF